The source of this T cell receptor beta chain is a study of PD-1 blockade in classical Hodgkin lymphoma. Profiled with immunoSEQ multiplex PCR; TCRdb holds only in-frame clones, not every one. The sample holds tens of thousands of clones, 85% to 95% seen once. Time point here: cycle 4 day 1 (C4D1), after 5 to 7 weeks of nivolumab. Each patient relapsed following autologous stem cell transplantation, and prior brentuximab vedotin exposure differed. The receptor was isolated from a human donor with classical Hodgkin lymphoma. Source: peripheral blood mononuclear cells (PBMCs), taken before the fourth cycle of nivolumab.

DNA of the CDR3: TGTGCAAGTCGCCAAAATCTACTAGAAATCTACGAGCAGTACTTC. Translation gives CASRQNLLEIYEQYF. The chain has TRBV12-2 and TRBJ2-5; TRBD2 is the table's D call, not checked against the DNA. The J call may be wrong; the DNA end is better matched by TRBJ2-7. TRBV12-2 is annotated as a pseudogene. This CDR3 region has 15 residues.